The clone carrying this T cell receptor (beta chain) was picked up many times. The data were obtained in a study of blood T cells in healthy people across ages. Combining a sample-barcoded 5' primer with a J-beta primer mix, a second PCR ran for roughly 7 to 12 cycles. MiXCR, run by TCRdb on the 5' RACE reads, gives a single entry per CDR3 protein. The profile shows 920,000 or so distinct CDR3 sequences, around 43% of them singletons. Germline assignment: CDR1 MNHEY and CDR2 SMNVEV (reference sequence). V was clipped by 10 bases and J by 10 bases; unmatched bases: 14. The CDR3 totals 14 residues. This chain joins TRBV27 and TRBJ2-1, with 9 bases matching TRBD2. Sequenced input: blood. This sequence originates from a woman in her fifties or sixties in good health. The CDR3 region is CATKAGGVVGEQFF. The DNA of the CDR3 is TGTGCCACCAAAGCGGGAGGAGTCGTTGGAGAGCAGTTCTTC.